Listed below are T cell receptor beta chains from one sample, sequenced in a study of cytomegalovirus exposure and HLA in healthy donors. The assay was immunoSEQ multiplex PCR, and TCRdb's table has in-frame clones only and misses some. This table holds around 45,000 clones, about half found once. Sequences were obtained from PBMCs. The receptor source for this set is a man between 60 and 75 years old in good health and CMV-seronegative. Both conserved end residues are part of each CDR3. Fields, in order: clone size, V gene, D gene, J gene, CDR3 DNA, CDR3 protein. D genes are given only for firm matches. Size is stated for part of the rows, as once, few or many counts, or as a class when the clone is expanded.

few	TRBV7-3	-	TRBJ2-3	TGTGCCAGCAGCCCTCGTGGGGCCCGGGATACGCAGTATTTT	CASSPRGARDTQYF
-	TRBV4-2	-	TRBJ2-7	TGTGCCAGCAGCCCAGACGGGTCTTTAGGCGAGCAGTACTTC	CASSPDGSLGEQYF
-	TRBV2	TRBD1	TRBJ2-5	TGTGCCAGCAGGGGACAGGGCCAAGAGACCCAGTACTTC	CASRGQGQETQYF
-	TRBV7-6	-	TRBJ2-7	TGTGCCAGCAGCCCCTCAAGGGGGTCCGAGCAGTACTTC	CASSPSRGSEQYF
-	TRBV7-9	-	TRBJ1-2	TGTGCCAGCAGCTTAGCGCAGGGGCTGGAGGGCTACACCTTC	CASSLAQGLEGYTF
-	TRBV5-1	-	TRBJ2-5	TGCGCCAGCAGGAGTACTAGTGAGGCAGAGACCCAGTACTTC	CASRSTSEAETQYF
-	TRBV6-4	-	TRBJ2-3	TGTGCCAGCAGTGACGTCGGGAGCGCAGATACGCAGTATTTT	CASSDVGSADTQYF
-	TRBV11-3	-	TRBJ2-3	TGTGCCAGCAGCTCCCGGGGTCCCGGCACAGATACGCAGTATTTT	CASSSRGPGTDTQYF
-	TRBV5-8	TRBD1	TRBJ1-2	TGTGCCAGCGCATCCGGGACAGGCCTCCTCCTAGACACCTTC	CASASGTGLLLDTF
-	TRBV14	TRBD1	TRBJ2-1	TGTGCCAGCAGCAGGGGCTTAGGGACAGTCCGTTCTGGTGAGCAGTTCTTC	CASSRGLGTVRSGEQFF
once	TRBV7-3	TRBD2	TRBJ2-5	TGTGCCAGCAGCTCATCACTAGCGGGAGGGACCCAGTACTTC	CASSSSLAGGTQYF
-	TRBV5-4	-	TRBJ2-1	TGTGCCAGCAGCCGGGGAGCATCCAATGAGCAGTTCTTC	CASSRGASNEQFF
medium-sized	TRBV7-9	TRBD1	TRBJ1-4	TGTGCCAGCAGCTTGGGACAGTCAAATGAAAAACTGTTTTTT	CASSLGQSNEKLFF
-	TRBV19	TRBD2	TRBJ2-2	TGTGCCAGTAGTACCAGCGGGAGGGCCACCGGGGAGCTGTTTTTT	CASSTSGRATGELFF
once	TRBV7-2	TRBD1	TRBJ1-2	TGTGCCAGCAGCCCGGGACAGGGAGTGAACGATGGCTACACCTTC	CASSPGQGVNDGYTF
-	TRBV13	TRBD2	TRBJ2-1	TGTGCCAGCAGCTTAGGTATAGCGGGAGTGAAGAATGAGCAGTTCTTC	CASSLGIAGVKNEQFF
-	TRBV7-9	TRBD1	TRBJ1-2	TGTGCCAGCAGCTTAGGACAGGGGGGCCTGCACTACTATGGCTACACCTTC	CASSLGQGGLHYYGYTF
few	TRBV5-1	-	TRBJ2-1	TGCGCCAGCAGCTTTCGGGATGAGCAGTTCTTC	CASSFRDEQFF
-	TRBV5-1	TRBD2	TRBJ2-5	TGCGCCAGCAGCTCGACCGGGACTAACCAAGAGACCCAGTACTTC	CASSSTGTNQETQYF
once	TRBV10-2	-	TRBJ1-1	TGCGCCAGCAGTGTTGGCAGCGGAAACACTGAAGCTTTCTTT	CASSVGSGNTEAFF
-	TRBV5-1	-	TRBJ2-7	TGCGCCAGCAGCTTCCCCGACAGGTCCTACGAGCAGTACTTC	CASSFPDRSYEQYF
-	TRBV6-5	TRBD1	TRBJ1-5	TGTGCCAGCAGTTACGACGGGACAGTCAATCAGCCCCAGCATTTT	CASSYDGTVNQPQHF
once	TRBV28	-	TRBJ1-3	TGTGCCAGCAGTTCGAGAAGCTCTGGAAACACCATATATTTT	CASSSRSSGNTIYF
few	TRBV5-1	-	TRBJ1-1	TGCGCCAGCAGCCTAGGTGGGGCTGGCGCTGAAGCTTTCTTT	CASSLGGAGAEAFF
few	TRBV7-3	TRBD2	TRBJ2-5	TGTGCCAGCAGCTTACGGGAGGGAGAGACCCAGTACTTC	CASSLREGETQYF
-	TRBV15	TRBD1	TRBJ2-7	TGTGCCACCTCGCCGGGACAGGGTATCTACGAGCAGTACTTC	CATSPGQGIYEQYF
-	TRBV7-9	TRBD1	TRBJ1-1	TGTGCCAGCAGCCCCACTGGACAGGCAGAAGCTTTCTTT	CASSPTGQAEAFF
-	TRBV10-1	TRBD2	TRBJ2-1	TGCGCCAGCAGTCCCGAGACAGCGGGAGGGCCGGGAGAGCAGTTCTTC	CASSPETAGGPGEQFF
-	TRBV6-4	-	TRBJ2-7	TGTGCCATACTTACTAGTTTCTACGAGCAGTACTTC	CAILTSFYEQYF
few	TRBV15	-	TRBJ2-3	TGTGCCACCAGCAGTCCAAGGGGAGATACGCAGTATTTT	CATSSPRGDTQYF
-	TRBV29-1	TRBD2	TRBJ2-3	TGCAGCTCGGGACTAGCGGGAGTTGATACGCAGTATTTT	CSSGLAGVDTQYF
few	TRBV28	-	TRBJ1-1	TGTGCCAGCAGTCGCCGGCGGGACCCGCGGGCTTTCTTT	CASSRRRDPRAFF
-	TRBV5-6	TRBD1	TRBJ1-2	TGTGCCAGCATCGGGACAGGGAGTGACTATGGCTACACCTTC	CASIGTGSDYGYTF
-	TRBV2	TRBD1	TRBJ2-3	TGTGCCAGCCGGAAGGACAGGAGTACAGATACGCAGTATTTT	CASRKDRSTDTQYF
-	TRBV5-1	TRBD2	TRBJ2-1	TGCGCCAGCAGCTTTACTAGCGAAAGGGAGCAGTTCTTC	CASSFTSEREQFF
-	TRBV15	-	TRBJ1-4	TGTGCCACCAGCAGAGGGCAGGGAAAAGAGGAAAAACTGTTTTTT	CATSRGQGKEEKLFF
-	TRBV15	-	TRBJ2-7	TGTGCCACCAGCAGATTCCCAGGGGTCAATTACGAGCAGTACTTC	CATSRFPGVNYEQYF
-	TRBV7-2	-	TRBJ2-7	TGTGCCAGCAGCTCGGGGTCCGCCTCCTTCGAGCAGTACTTC	CASSSGSASFEQYF
few	TRBV5-1	-	TRBJ2-7	TGCGCCAGCAGCCCAGATCGGCTAGCGCTTACCTACGAGCAGTACTTC	CASSPDRLALTYEQYF